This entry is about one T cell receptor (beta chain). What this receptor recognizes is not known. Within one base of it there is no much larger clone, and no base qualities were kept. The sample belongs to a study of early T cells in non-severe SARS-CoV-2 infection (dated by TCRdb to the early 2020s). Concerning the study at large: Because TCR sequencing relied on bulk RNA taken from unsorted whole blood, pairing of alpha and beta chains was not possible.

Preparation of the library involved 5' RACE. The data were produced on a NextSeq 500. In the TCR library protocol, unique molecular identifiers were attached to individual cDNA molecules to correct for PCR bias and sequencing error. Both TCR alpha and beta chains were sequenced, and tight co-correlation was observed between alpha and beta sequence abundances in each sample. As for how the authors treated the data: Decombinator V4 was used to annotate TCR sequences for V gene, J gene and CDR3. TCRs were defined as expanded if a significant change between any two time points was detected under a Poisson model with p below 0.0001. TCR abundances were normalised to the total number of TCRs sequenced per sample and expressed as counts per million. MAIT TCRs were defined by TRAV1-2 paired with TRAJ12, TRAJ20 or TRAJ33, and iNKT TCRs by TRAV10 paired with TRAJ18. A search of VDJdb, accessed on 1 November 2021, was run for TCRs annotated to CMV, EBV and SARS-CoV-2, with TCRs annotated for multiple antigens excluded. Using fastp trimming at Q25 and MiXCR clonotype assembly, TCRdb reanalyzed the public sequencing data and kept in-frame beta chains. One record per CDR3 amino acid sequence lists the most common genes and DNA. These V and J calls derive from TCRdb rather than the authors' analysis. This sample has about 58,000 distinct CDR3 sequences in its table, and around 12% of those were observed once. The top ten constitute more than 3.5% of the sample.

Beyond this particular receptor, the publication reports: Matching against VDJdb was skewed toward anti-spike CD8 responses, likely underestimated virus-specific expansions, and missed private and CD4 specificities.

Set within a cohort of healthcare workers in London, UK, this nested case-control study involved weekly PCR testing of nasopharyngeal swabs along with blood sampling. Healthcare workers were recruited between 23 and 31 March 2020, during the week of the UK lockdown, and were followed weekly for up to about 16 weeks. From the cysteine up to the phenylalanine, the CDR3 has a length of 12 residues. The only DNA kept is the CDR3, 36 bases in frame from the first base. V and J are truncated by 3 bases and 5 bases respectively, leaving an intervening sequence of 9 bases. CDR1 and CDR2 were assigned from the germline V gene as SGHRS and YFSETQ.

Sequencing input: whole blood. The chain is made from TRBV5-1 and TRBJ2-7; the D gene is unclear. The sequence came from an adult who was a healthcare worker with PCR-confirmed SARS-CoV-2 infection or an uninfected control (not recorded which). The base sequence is TGCGCCAGCAGCTGGTCTAGGGACGAGCAGTACTTC. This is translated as CASSWSRDEQYF.